Each of the 19 T cell receptor beta chains below was sequenced from the same sample in a study of OX40 agonist ivuxolimab in advanced cancers. The repertoire was sequenced with immunoSEQ multiplex PCR; TCRdb's copy has only in-frame clones and lacks some. The repertoire consists of fewer than 85,000 clones, with around nine tenths occurring once and the leading ten covering roughly 0.68%. Specimen: CD4+ or CD8+ T cells sorted from blood, collected in a trial of the OX40 agonist ivuxolimab. The receptors originated from an adult with an advanced solid tumor such as melanoma, head and neck, liver or kidney cancer.

The chain has TRBV2 and TRBJ2-3, with a weak D call TRBD2 (7 bases). The CDR3 has 16 amino acids. From germline, CDR1 is SNHLY and CDR2 FYNNEI. V was pared by 0 bases and J by 3 bases, with 13 bases between. The CDR3 protein is CASSEASGGPTDTQYF. Here the CDR3 DNA reads TGTGCCAGCAGTGAAGCTTCCGGGGGGCCAACAGATACGCAGTATTTT. Combining the CDR3 with reference TRBV2 and TRBJ2-3 gives the whole variable domain EPEVTQTPSHQVTQMGQEVILRCVPISNHLYFYWYRQILGQKVEFLVSFYNNEISEKSEIFDDQFSVERPDGSNFTLKIRSTKLEDSAMYFCASSEASGGPTDTQYFGPGTRLTVL.

This clone was observed a handful of times. The chain recombines TRBV7-9 with TRBJ1-1; D not certain. V lost 5 bases, J lost 2 bases, and 15 bases lay in between. The CDR3 totals 15 residues. The germline gives CDR1 SEHNR, CDR2 FQNEAQ (reference sequence). The chain's CDR3 is CASSGLTQKNTEAFF. The CDR3 DNA follows: TGTGCCAGCAGCGGCCTCACGCAGAAAAACACTGAAGCTTTCTTT.

The chain recombines TRBV9 with TRBJ1-3; the D is unclear. The length of the CDR3 is 16 residues. V shed 1 base and J shed 0 bases, with 11 bases lying between them. The germline V gene encodes CDR1 SGDLS and CDR2 YYNGEE. The CDR3 reads CASSVKDGSSGNTIYF. The CDR3 bases are TGTGCCAGCAGCGTAAAGGACGGCAGCTCTGGAAACACCATATATTTT.

The gene calls are TRBV9 and TRBJ2-2; D might be TRBD1 (6 bases). Germline assignment: CDR1 SGDLS and CDR2 YYNGEE. Trimming removed 0 bases from V and 2 bases from J, with 14 bases in between. This CDR3 spans 17 amino acids. The CDR3 DNA is TGTGCCAGCAGCGTAGGGCAGGGGAGAGGCAACACCGGGGAGCTGTTTTTT. Protein product: CASSVGQGRGNTGELFF.

In its sample, this clone was seen once. V is TRBV6-5 and J is TRBJ2-5; 9 nucleotides match TRBD2. V lost 7 bases, J lost 2 bases, and 8 bases stayed unmatched. The CDR3 runs to 15 residues. Germline CDR1 MNHEY, CDR2 SVGAGI. CDR3 sequence reads: CASTTWLAGQETQYF. DNA for the CDR3: TGTGCCAGCACCACGTGGCTAGCGGGGCAAGAGACCCAGTACTTC.

V and J are TRBV7-3 and TRBJ2-7; TRBD2 is a possible D gene (6 bases). Per the germline V gene, CDR1 is SGHTA and CDR2 is FQGTGA. The CDR3 contains 15 residues. V was shortened by 3 bases and J by 2 bases, with 14 bases between the two germline ends. CDR3 DNA sequence: TGTGCCAGCAGCTTTGGTGCGGGGAACCCCTACGAGCAGTACTTC. Its translation: CASSFGAGNPYEQYF.

The chain recombines TRBV28 with TRBJ1-2, with TRBD1 matching over 10 bases. Germline V CDR1 and CDR2: MDHEN, SYDVKM. CDR3 length: 13 residues. V shed 6 bases, J shed 5 bases, and the junction held 3 bases outside the gene matches. The CDR3 DNA follows: TGTGCCAGCAGGCGGGACAGGGGTTATGGCTACACCTTC. Translated: CASRRDRGYGYTF.

J is TRBJ2-1 and V is TRBV2; tentative D call: TRBD2 (6 bases). The CDR3 loop spans 13 amino acids. Germline V gene sequence: CDR1 SNHLY, CDR2 FYNNEI. The V end was cut by 6 bases, the J end by 4 bases, with 10 bases between. The CDR3 protein is CASSSGTYNEQFF. CDR3 bases: TGTGCCAGCAGCTCCGGGACTTACAATGAGCAGTTCTTC.

The table lists this clone with a few counts. The chain combines TRBV7-9 with TRBJ1-2; the match to TRBD1 covers 9 bases. Trimming at V came to 6 bases and at J to 7 bases, leaving 18 bases not matched to a gene. The germline gives CDR1 SEHNR, CDR2 FQNEAQ (reference sequence). This CDR3 region has 17 residues. CDR3 residues: CASRPGVGQGRMAGYTF. CDR3 in DNA: TGTGCCAGCAGGCCGGGGGTCGGACAGGGGCGCATGGCTGGCTACACCTTC.

The CDR3 loop is CASSLDTLSSYNEQFF. In nucleotides, the CDR3 is TGTGCCAGCAGTCTCGACACCCTGAGCTCCTACAATGAGCAGTTCTTC. J is TRBJ2-1 and V is TRBV28; D unclear. Trimming cost V 5 bases and J 0 bases, with 14 bases left between them. The germline CDR1 and CDR2 sequences are MDHEN and SYDVKM. The CDR3 loop spans 16 amino acids. Full variable domain (missing parts from reference TRBV28 and TRBJ2-1): DVKVTQSSRYLVKRTGEKVFLECVQDMDHENMFWYRQDPGLGLRLIYFSYDVKMKEKGDIPEGYSVSREKKERFSLILESASTNQTSMYLCASSLDTLSSYNEQFFGPGTRLTVL.

This sequence joins TRBV27 and TRBJ2-1, with D perhaps TRBD2 (6 bases). The CDR3 has 16 residues. The ends were cut back, 8 bases at V and 1 base at J, with 18 bases in the middle. Germline CDR1 reads MNHEY; CDR2 reads SMNVEV (reference sequence). DNA of the CDR3: TGTGCCAGCGGCCGCCGCGGGGATTTATCCTACAATGAGCAGTTCTTC. It codes for CASGRRGDLSYNEQFF.

CDR3 nucleotide sequence: TGTGCCAGCAGTAATACCGGGGCCCGAATGGGTGAGCAGTTCTTC. It encodes CASSNTGARMGEQFF. This chain connects TRBV2 to TRBJ2-1; D tentatively fits TRBD1 or TRBD2 (5 bases each). Trimming removed 5 bases from V and 9 bases from J, with 20 bases in between. The V gene's germline CDR1 is SNHLY and CDR2 FYNNEI. The CDR3 spans 15 residues. The full variable domain, with the rest looked up from reference TRBV2 and TRBJ2-1, is EPEVTQTPSHQVTQMGQEVILRCVPISNHLYFYWYRQILGQKVEFLVSFYNNEISEKSEIFDDQFSVERPDGSNFTLKIRSTKLEDSAMYFCASSNTGARMGEQFFGPGTRLTVL.

This clone has only a few counts. V and J are TRBV19 and TRBJ1-1; D is unresolved. This CDR3 is 13 amino acids long. The germline V gene encodes CDR1 LNHDA and CDR2 SQIVND (reference sequence). V dropped 3 bases and J dropped 1 base, with 6 bases sitting between them. The CDR3 region is CASSIPPNTEAFF. Written as DNA, the CDR3 is TGTGCCAGTAGTATCCCCCCGAACACTGAAGCTTTCTTT. Full variable domain (missing parts from reference TRBV19 and TRBJ1-1): DGGITQSPKYLFRKEGQNVTLSCEQNLNHDAMYWYRQDPGQGLRLIYYSQIVNDFQKGDIAEGYSVSREKKESFPLTVTSAQKNPTAFYLCASSIPPNTEAFFGQGTRLTVV.

This clone has only a few counts. The chain recombines TRBV27 with TRBJ1-2; 9 positions agree with TRBD1. The CDR3 extends over 14 amino acids. CDR1 and CDR2 from the germline V gene are MNHEY and SMNVEV (reference sequence). The V gene end was trimmed by 4 bases and the J gene end by 8 bases; junction bases not matched to a gene: 8. The CDR3 reads CASSSGGTGRGYTF. In DNA, the CDR3 is TGTGCCAGCAGTTCCGGCGGGACAGGGCGAGGCTACACCTTC.

The rearrangement joins TRBV19 to TRBJ1-1; D is unresolved. The germline CDR1 and CDR2 sequences are LNHDA and SQIVND (reference sequence). The CDR3 spans 15 residues. V lost 10 bases, J lost 2 bases, and 20 bases lay in between. This chain's CDR3 is CANIQRTLENTEAFF. The CDR3 DNA sequence: TGTGCCAATATACAGCGAACTCTAGAAAACACTGAAGCTTTCTTT.

The V and J genes are TRBV28 and TRBJ2-7; no definite D call. V lost 7 bases and J lost 2, with 12 bases in between. Germline-derived CDR1 and CDR2 are MDHEN and SYDVKM. The CDR3 is made up of 13 amino acids. The CDR3 sequence is CASIRSDTYEQYF. Written as DNA, the CDR3 is TGTGCCAGCATAAGATCCGACACCTACGAGCAGTACTTC.

The J gene is TRBJ1-4, the V gene TRBV15, with D possibly matching TRBD1 (6 bases). This CDR3 has 15 amino acids. Germline V lookup: CDR1 LNHNV, CDR2 YYDKDF (reference sequence). Between the trimmed V and J ends, which lost 5 bases and 4 bases, there was a span of 14 bases. CDR3 sequence reads: CATSLRLQGNEKLFF. The CDR3 region has the DNA TGTGCCACCAGCTTGAGACTACAGGGTAATGAAAAACTGTTTTTT.

J is TRBJ2-7 and V is TRBV18; 7 positions match TRBD1. This CDR3 is 16 amino acids long. Germline V gene lookup returns CDR1 KGHSH and CDR2 LQKENI. Trimming cost V 0 bases and J 6 bases; bases outside gene matches: 11. CDR3: CASSPPTTGWTGEQYF. The CDR3 bases are TGTGCCAGCTCACCACCGACGACAGGGTGGACTGGCGAGCAGTACTTC.

The chain links TRBV25-1 to TRBJ2-7; 8 bases are shared with TRBD2. The germline V gene has CDR1 MGHDK and CDR2 SYGVNS. The CDR3 runs 12 residues. V shed 0 bases, J shed 9 bases, and the junction held 1 base outside the gene matches. The CDR3 loop is CASSEYRGGQYF. CDR3 in DNA: TGTGCCAGCAGTGAATATCGGGGGGGGCAGTACTTC.